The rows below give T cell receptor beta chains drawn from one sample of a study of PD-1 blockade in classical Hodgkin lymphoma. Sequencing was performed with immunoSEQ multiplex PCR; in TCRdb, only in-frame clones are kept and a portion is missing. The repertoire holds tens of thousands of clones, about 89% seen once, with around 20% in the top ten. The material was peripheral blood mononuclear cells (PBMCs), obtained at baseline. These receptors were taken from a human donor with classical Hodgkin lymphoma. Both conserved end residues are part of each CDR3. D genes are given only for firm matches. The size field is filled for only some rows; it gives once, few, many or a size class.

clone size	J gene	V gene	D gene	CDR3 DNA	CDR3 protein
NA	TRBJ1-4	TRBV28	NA	TGTGCCAGCAGTCCTACAGTTGAAAAACTGTTTTTT	CASSPTVEKLFF
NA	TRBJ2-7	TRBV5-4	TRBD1	TGTGCCAGCAGTTCCGACAGGGGGCTTGAGCAGTACTTC	CASSSDRGLEQYF
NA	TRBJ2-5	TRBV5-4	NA	TGTGCCAGCAGCTCCCCAGGAAATCCCCAAGAGACCCAGTACTTC	CASSSPGNPQETQYF
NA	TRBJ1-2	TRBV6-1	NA	TGTGCCAGCAGTGAAACCCCAGGGAGTTATGGCTACACCTTC	CASSETPGSYGYTF
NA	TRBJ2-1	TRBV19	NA	TGTGCCAGTAGTATAGGTCCGGAGTTCTACAATGAGCAGTTCTTC	CASSIGPEFYNEQFF
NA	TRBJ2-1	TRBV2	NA	TGTGCCAGCAGTGGTCTTAGGGCTCAATCCTACAATGAGCAGTTCTTC	CASSGLRAQSYNEQFF
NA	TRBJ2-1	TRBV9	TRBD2	TGTGCCAGCAGCGTAAAAACGGGGGGGACCAATGAGCAGTTCTTC	CASSVKTGGTNEQFF
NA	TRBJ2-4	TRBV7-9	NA	TGTGCCAGCAGCTTAGTTAATCTAGCCAAAAACATTCAGTACTTC	CASSLVNLAKNIQYF
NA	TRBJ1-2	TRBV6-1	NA	TGTGCCAGCAGGGGACCCCCGACCGCAGACTATGGCTACACCTTC	CASRGPPTADYGYTF
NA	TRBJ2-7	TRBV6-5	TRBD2	TGTGCCAGCAGTACCCCGGGCGGGAGTTACGAGCAGTACTTC	CASSTPGGSYEQYF
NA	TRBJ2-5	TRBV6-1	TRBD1	TGTGCCAGCAGTGAACAGGGGGCGATTACTATGGAGACCCAGTACTTC	CASSEQGAITMETQYF
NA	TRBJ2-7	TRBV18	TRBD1	TGTGCCAGCTCAACAGGACAGGGAGAGCAGTACTTC	CASSTGQGEQYF
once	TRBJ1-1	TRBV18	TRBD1	TGTGCCAGCTCCCTTGGAAGGGGGCACACTGAAGCTTTCTTT	CASSLGRGHTEAFF
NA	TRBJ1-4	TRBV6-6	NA	TGTGCCAGCAACTTCCGGGACTCTGCTGAAAAACTGTTTTTT	CASNFRDSAEKLFF
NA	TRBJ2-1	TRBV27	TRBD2	TGTGCCAGCGCGGCGAGCGGGAGCAATGAGCAGTTCTTC	CASAASGSNEQFF
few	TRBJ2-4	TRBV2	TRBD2	TGTGCCAGCAAGGCGGGACTAGCGGGAGACGGGGCCAAAAACATTCAGTACTTC	CASKAGLAGDGAKNIQYF
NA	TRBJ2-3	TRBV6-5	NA	TGTGCCAGCACCGGTGGAGGGGGTACGCAGTATTTT	CASTGGGGTQYF
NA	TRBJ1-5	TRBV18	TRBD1	TGTGCCAGCTCACAATTCACAGGGGTCCAAGGGGGGCCCCAGCATTTT	CASSQFTGVQGGPQHF
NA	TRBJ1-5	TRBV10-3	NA	TGTGCCATCAGTGAGTCGTGGGAGGGTGGGCAGCCCCAGCATTTT	CAISESWEGGQPQHF
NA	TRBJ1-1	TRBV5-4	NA	TGTGCCAGCAGCTTTATGGGAAACACTGAAGCTTTCTTT	CASSFMGNTEAFF
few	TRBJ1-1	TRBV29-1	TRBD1	TGCAGCGCCCAAGGACAGGGCGGCACTGAAGCTTTCTTT	CSAQGQGGTEAFF
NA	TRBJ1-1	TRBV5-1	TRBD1	TGCGCCAGCAGCGTCACAGGGGGGCTGGAGGACACTGAAGCTTTCTTT	CASSVTGGLEDTEAFF
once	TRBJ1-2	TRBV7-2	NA	TGTGCCAGCAGCTTAGTGTGGGGTGGCTACACCTTC	CASSLVWGGYTF
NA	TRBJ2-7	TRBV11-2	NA	TGTGCCAGCAGCTTAGTCTCAGATAAGTACGAGCAGTACTTC	CASSLVSDKYEQYF
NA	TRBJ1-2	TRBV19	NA	TGTGCCAGTAGTATAAGCACAGGGTCCTATGGCTACACCTTC	CASSISTGSYGYTF
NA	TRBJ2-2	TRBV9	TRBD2	TGTGCCAGCAGCGTAGGAGCGGGACTAGCGGGAGTTAACGGGGAGCTGTTTTTT	CASSVGAGLAGVNGELFF
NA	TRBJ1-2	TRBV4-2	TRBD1	TGTGCCAGCAGCCAAGATACGGACAGGGGGTGGGTGGGCTACACCTTC	CASSQDTDRGWVGYTF
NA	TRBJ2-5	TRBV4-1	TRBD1	TGCGCCAGCAGCCTTTCGGGACAGGGGTACGAGACCCAGTACTTC	CASSLSGQGYETQYF
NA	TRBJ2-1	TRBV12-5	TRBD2	TGTGCTAGTGGGCGGGGGGGTCTTAGCGGGCACAATGAGCAGTTCTTC	CASGRGGLSGHNEQFF
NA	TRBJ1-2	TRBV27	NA	TGTGCCAGCAGCATGGGGGGACAAAACTATGGCTACACCTTC	CASSMGGQNYGYTF
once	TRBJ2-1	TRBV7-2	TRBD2	TGTGCCAGCAGCTTGTCGTTGTCACTAGCGGATAACAATGAGCAGTTCTTC	CASSLSLSLADNNEQFF
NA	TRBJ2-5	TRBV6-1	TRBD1	TGTGCCAGCAGTTCGGGACAGATAGGGACCCAGTACTTC	CASSSGQIGTQYF
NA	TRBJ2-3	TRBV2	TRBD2	TGTGCCATCCAGACTAGCGGGGCCCTGGATACGCAGTATTTT	CAIQTSGALDTQYF
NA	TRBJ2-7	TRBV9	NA	TGTGCCAGCAGCGTAGATCTTGATACCTACGAGCAGTACTTC	CASSVDLDTYEQYF
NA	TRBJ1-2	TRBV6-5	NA	TGTGCCAGCAGTTACGGTCCGCAGGCCAACTATGGCTACACCTTC	CASSYGPQANYGYTF
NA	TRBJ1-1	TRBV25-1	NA	TGTGCCAGCAGTGAATCCAACAGGGCAAAGACTGAAGCTTTCTTT	CASSESNRAKTEAFF
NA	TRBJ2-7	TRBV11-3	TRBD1	TGTGCCAGCAGCTCGTCCGGGACAGGGGTCTACGAGCAGTACTTC	CASSSSGTGVYEQYF
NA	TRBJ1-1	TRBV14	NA	TGTGCCAGCAAGGAAGTATGGGGAACTGAAGCTTTCTTT	CASKEVWGTEAFF
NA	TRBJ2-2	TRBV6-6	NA	TGTGCCAGCAGTTACGAGGCTAGGCTGTTTTTT	CASSYEARLFF
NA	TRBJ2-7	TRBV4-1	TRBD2	TGCGCCAGCAGCCCCCGCGGGGGGACCCCCTACGAGCAGTACTTC	CASSPRGGTPYEQYF
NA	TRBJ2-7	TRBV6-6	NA	TGTGCCAGCAGACAGGGACTCTACGAGCAGTACTTC	CASRQGLYEQYF
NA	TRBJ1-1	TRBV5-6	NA	TGTGCCAGCTGCTTCTTGGGGAACACTGAAGCTTTCTTT	CASCFLGNTEAFF
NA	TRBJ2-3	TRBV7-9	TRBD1	TGTGCCAGCAGCTACGGACAGGGCGCCACAGATACGCAGTATTTT	CASSYGQGATDTQYF
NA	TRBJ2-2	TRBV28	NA	TGTGCCAGCAGTTTACCGGAAAGGTCCACCGGGGAGCTGTTTTTT	CASSLPERSTGELFF
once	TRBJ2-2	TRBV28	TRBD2	TGTGCCAGCAGTTATCTAGCGGGAGTCACCGGGGAGCTGTTTTTT	CASSYLAGVTGELFF
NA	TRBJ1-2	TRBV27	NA	TGTGCCAGCAGTTTTCGGGAGGGGTCCTATGGCTACACCTTC	CASSFREGSYGYTF
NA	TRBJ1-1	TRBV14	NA	TGTGCCAGCAGCCAAGACAGGGTAGGGAACACTGAAGCTTTCTTT	CASSQDRVGNTEAFF
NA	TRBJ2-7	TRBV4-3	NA	TGCGCCAGCAGCCAGGAGAGGACGCCTGGTGGGTACGAGCAGTACTTC	CASSQERTPGGYEQYF
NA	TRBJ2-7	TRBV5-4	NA	TGTGCCAGCAGCTTGGCAGGGAGGAACTACGAGCAGTACTTC	CASSLAGRNYEQYF
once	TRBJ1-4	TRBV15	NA	TGTGCCACCAGCAGAGATAAATGGAGGATCACAACTAATGAAAAACTGTTTTTT	CATSRDKWRITTNEKLFF
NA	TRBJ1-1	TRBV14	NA	TGTGCCAGCAGCCTTCCCGACAGAGCTGAAGCTTTCTTT	CASSLPDRAEAFF
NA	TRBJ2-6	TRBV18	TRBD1	TGTGCCAGCTCACGTACAGGGGGCTCCGGGGCCAACGTCCTGACTTTC	CASSRTGGSGANVLTF
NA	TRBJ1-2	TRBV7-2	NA	TGTGCCAGCAGCATAGCGGTCGTAGGACGGCGCCTCTATGGCTACACCTTC	CASSIAVVGRRLYGYTF
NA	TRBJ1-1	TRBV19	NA	TGTGCCAGTAGTATAGTGGCAGCAACCAACACTGAAGCTTTCTTT	CASSIVAATNTEAFF
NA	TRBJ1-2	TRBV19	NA	TGTGCCAGTAGTCCGAACGGATTAAACTATGGCTACACCTTC	CASSPNGLNYGYTF
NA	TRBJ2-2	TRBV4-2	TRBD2	TGTGCCAGCAGCCAGATAGAGGGACTAGCGGCCACCGGGGAGCTGTTTTTT	CASSQIEGLAATGELFF
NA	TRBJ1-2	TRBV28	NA	TGTGCCAGCAGTTTAGTACGGGGCGCAGGGGGCTACACCTTC	CASSLVRGAGGYTF
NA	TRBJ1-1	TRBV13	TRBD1	TGTGCCACCGAGGACAGGTTGAACACTGAAGCTTTCTTT	CATEDRLNTEAFF
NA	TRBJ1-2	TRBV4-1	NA	TGCGCCAGCAGCCCGGGACCTACTAACTATGGCTACACCTTC	CASSPGPTNYGYTF
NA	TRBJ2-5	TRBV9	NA	TGTGCCAGCAGCGTACCCTCTAAAGAGAGGGGGGAGACCCAGTACTTC	CASSVPSKERGETQYF